This TCR beta chain was captured by sequencing in a study of OX40 agonist ivuxolimab in advanced cancers. Study at large: Ivuxolimab is an agonistic anti-OX40 (CD134) antibody, and patients were treated with it. Partial responses were seen in three patients, one with hepatocellular carcinoma and two with cutaneous melanoma.

In this sample, this clone turned up once. The method was immunoSEQ multiplex PCR; TCRdb's version includes in-frame clones alone and lacks a portion of them. This sample has 50,000 or so clones; 65% to 85% occur once, and the top ten carry roughly 12%. This specimen was CD4+ or CD8+ T cells sorted from blood, taken in a trial of the OX40 agonist ivuxolimab. This TCR was recovered from an adult with an advanced solid tumor such as melanoma, head and neck, liver or kidney cancer.

The CDR3 region is CASRVSGKGGETQYF. DNA of the CDR3: TGTGCCAGCAGAGTTAGCGGGAAGGGTGGAGAGACCCAGTACTTC. V usage is TRBV2 and J usage is TRBJ2-5; 8 bases align to TRBD2. This CDR3 has 15 residues. Trimming cost V 6 bases and J 4 bases; bases outside gene matches: 10. CDR1 SNHLY and CDR2 FYNNEI come from the germline V gene.